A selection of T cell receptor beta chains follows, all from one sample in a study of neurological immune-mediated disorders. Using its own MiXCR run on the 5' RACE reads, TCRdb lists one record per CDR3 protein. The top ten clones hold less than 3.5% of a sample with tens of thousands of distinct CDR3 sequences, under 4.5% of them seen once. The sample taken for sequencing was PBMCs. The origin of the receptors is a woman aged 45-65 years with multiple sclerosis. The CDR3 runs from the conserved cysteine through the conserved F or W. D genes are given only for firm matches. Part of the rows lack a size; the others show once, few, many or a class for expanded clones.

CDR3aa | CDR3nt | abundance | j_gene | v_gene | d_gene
CASSHTSTDKQYF | TGTGCCAGCAGCCATACGAGCACAGATAAGCAGTATTTT | . | TRBJ2-3 | TRBV7-9 | .
CASSLDRLSVTQYF | TGTGCCAGCAGCTTAGATCGGCTTAGCGTTACGCAGTATTTT | many | TRBJ2-3 | TRBV7-2 | .
CASSLRTQMFSYEQYF | TGTGCCAGCAGCCTGCGGACACAGATGTTTTCCTACGAGCAGTACTTC | . | TRBJ2-7 | TRBV11-1 | .
CASAPGIGESEKLFF | TGCGCCAGCGCCCCCGGAATCGGTGAGAGTGAAAAACTGTTTTTT | few | TRBJ1-4 | TRBV10-1 | .
CSAQSANEQFF | TGCAGTGCCCAATCCGCCAATGAACAGTTCTTC | many | TRBJ2-1 | TRBV20-1 | .
CASSPTVLAGYEQYF | TGTGCCAGCAGCCCCACCGTACTAGCGGGGTACGAGCAGTACTTC | many | TRBJ2-7 | TRBV7-2 | TRBD2
CASSFLAGGDTQYF | TGCGCCAGCAGCTTCCTAGCGGGGGGGGATACGCAGTATTTT | many | TRBJ2-3 | TRBV5-1 | TRBD2
CASSHRAGGVDQHQHF | TGCGCCAGCAGCCACAGGGCAGGGGGCGTCGATCAGCACCAGCATTTT | . | TRBJ1-5 | TRBV4-1 | TRBD1
CSATNTDTQYF | TGCAGTGCTACTAATACAGATACGCAGTATTTT | many | TRBJ2-3 | TRBV20-1 | .
CSARPRVRRTGELFF | TGCAGTGCTAGACCAAGGGTCAGGCGCACCGGGGAGCTGTTTTTT | many | TRBJ2-2 | TRBV20-1 | .
CASSPGRDRDPYEQYF | TGCGCCAGCAGCCCTGGACGGGACAGGGATCCCTACGAGCAGTACTTC | many | TRBJ2-7 | TRBV5-1 | TRBD1
CSAPRGGGISYIQYF | TGCAGTGCTCCCAGGGGCGGGGGAATAAGCTACATTCAGTACTTC | many | TRBJ2-4 | TRBV20-1 | .